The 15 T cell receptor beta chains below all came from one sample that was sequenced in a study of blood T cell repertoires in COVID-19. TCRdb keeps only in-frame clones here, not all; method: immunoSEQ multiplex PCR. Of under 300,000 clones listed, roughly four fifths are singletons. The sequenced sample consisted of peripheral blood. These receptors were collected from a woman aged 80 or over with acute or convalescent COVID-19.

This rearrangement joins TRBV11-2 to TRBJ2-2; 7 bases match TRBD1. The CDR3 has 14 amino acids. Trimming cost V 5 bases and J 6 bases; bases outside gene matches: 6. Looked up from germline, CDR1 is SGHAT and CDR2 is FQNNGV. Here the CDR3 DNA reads TGTGCCAGCAGCCAACAGGGGTTCGCCGGGGAGCTGTTTTTT. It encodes CASSQQGFAGELFF.

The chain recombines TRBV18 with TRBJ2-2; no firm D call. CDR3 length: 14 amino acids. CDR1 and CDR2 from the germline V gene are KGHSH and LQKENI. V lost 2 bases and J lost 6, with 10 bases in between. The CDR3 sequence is CASSPIEASGELFF. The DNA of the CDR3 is TGTGCCAGCTCACCAATCGAGGCGTCCGGGGAGCTGTTTTTT.

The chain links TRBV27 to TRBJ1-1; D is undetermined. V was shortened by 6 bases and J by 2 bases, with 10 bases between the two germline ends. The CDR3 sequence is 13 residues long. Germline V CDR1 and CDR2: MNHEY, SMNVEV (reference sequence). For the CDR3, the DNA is TGTGCCAGCAGACCAAAGCCAAACACTGAAGCTTTCTTT. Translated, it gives CASRPKPNTEAFF.

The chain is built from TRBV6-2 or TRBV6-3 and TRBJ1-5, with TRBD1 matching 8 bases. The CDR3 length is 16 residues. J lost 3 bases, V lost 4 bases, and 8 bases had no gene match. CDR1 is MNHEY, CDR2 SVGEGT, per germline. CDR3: CASSFPRQGSNQPQHF. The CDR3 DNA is TGTGCCAGCAGTTTTCCCCGACAGGGGTCCAATCAGCCCCAGCATTTT.

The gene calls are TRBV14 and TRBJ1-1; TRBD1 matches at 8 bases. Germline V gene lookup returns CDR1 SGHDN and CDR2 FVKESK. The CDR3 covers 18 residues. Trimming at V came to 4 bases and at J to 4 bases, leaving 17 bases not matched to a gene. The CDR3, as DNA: TGTGCCAGCAGCCCAACCAGGGCAGGGGGCGTGGAGGGCACTGAAGCTTTCTTT. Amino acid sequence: CASSPTRAGGVEGTEAFF.

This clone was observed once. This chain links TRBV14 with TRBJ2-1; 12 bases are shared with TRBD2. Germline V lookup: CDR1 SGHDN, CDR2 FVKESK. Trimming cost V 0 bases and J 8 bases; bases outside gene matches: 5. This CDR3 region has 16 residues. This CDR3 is CASSQDWLAGGHEQFF. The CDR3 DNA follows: TGTGCCAGCAGCCAAGACTGGCTAGCGGGGGGGCATGAGCAGTTCTTC.

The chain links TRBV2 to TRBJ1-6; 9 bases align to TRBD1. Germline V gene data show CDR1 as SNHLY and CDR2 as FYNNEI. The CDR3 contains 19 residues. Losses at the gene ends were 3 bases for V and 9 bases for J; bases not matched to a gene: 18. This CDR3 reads CASSDRGVGTGKLASPLHF. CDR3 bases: TGTGCCAGCAGTGATAGAGGGGTGGGGACAGGGAAGTTAGCTTCACCCCTCCACTTT. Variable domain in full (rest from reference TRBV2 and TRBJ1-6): EPEVTQTPSHQVTQMGQEVILRCVPISNHLYFYWYRQILGQKVEFLVSFYNNEISEKSEIFDDQFSVERPDGSNFTLKIRSTKLEDSAMYFCASSDRGVGTGKLASPLHFGNGTRLTVT.

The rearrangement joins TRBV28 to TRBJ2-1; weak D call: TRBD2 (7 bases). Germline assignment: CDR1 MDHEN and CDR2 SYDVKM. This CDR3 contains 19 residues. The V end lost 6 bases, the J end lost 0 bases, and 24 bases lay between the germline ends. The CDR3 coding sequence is TGTGCCAGCAGCCCCCCCGGACGGGGGGCTCTGAGCTCCTACAATGAGCAGTTCTTC. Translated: CASSPPGRGALSSYNEQFF.

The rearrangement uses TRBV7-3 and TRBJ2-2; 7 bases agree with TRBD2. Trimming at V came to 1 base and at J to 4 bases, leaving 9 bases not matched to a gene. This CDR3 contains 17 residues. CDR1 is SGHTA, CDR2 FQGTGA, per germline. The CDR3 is CASSLRPQRGSTGELFF. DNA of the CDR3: TGTGCCAGCAGCTTAAGGCCCCAGCGGGGCAGCACCGGGGAGCTGTTTTTT.

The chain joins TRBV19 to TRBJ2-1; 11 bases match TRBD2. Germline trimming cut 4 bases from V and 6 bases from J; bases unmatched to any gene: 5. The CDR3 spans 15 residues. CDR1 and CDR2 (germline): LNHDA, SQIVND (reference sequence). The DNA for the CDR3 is TGTGCCAGTAGTAGGGGACTAGCGGTGATCAATGAGCAGTTCTTC. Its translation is CASSRGLAVINEQFF.

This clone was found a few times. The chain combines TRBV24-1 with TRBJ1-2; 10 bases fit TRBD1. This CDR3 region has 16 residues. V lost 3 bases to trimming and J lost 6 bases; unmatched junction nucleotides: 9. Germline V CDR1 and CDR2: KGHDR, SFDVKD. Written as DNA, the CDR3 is TGTGCCACCAGTGATCCAATGACAGGGGGCTTGGATGGCTACACCTTC. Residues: CATSDPMTGGLDGYTF.

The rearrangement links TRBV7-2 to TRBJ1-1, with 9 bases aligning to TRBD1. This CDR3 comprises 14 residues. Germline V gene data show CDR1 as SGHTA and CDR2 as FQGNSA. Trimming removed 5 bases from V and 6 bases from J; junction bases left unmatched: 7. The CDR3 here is CASSKDRGGSEAFF. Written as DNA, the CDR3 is TGTGCCAGCAGCAAGGACAGGGGAGGGTCTGAAGCTTTCTTT.

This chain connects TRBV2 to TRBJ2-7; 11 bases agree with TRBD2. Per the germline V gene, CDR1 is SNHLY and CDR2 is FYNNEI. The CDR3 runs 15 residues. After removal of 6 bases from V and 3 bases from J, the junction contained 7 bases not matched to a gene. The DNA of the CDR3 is TGTGCCAGCAGGGTCGGACTAGCGGGCTTCTACGAGCAGTACTTC. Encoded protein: CASRVGLAGFYEQYF.

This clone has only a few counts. CDR3 DNA: TGTGCCAGCAGCTTAACGGGGACTAACACAGATACGCAGTATTTT. Its protein product is CASSLTGTNTDTQYF. The chain is built from TRBV7-2 and TRBJ2-3, with 7 bases matching TRBD2. CDR3 length: 15 residues. V shed 2 bases, J shed 2 bases, and the junction held 4 bases outside the gene matches. Germline V gene data show CDR1 as SGHTA and CDR2 as FQGNSA.

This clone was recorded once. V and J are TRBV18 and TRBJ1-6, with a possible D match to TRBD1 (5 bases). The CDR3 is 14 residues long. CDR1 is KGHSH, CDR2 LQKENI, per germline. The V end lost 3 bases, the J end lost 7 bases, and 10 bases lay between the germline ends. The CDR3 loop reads CASSPSQGNSPLHF. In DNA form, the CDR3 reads TGTGCCAGCTCACCGAGTCAGGGAAATTCACCCCTCCACTTT.